This T cell receptor beta chain was sequenced during a study of OX40 agonist ivuxolimab in advanced cancers. Across the whole study: The dose-escalation cohort was over 65% male, with a mean age of approximately 62 years, ranging roughly 23 to 79.

V was pared by 4 bases and J by 4 bases, with 15 bases between. This CDR3 contains 15 residues. Germline CDR1 reads WNHNN; CDR2 reads SYGVQD (reference sequence). Sequencing was performed with immunoSEQ multiplex PCR; in TCRdb, only in-frame clones are kept and a portion is missing. The data show tens of thousands of clones, with 85% to 90% seen just once and more than 13% held by the top ten. This clone has only one observation. Its specificity is not known. Findings and limits, study-wide: On average, CD8+ T cells showed a greater number of expanded clones than CD4+. Blood T cells, both CD4+ and CD8+, expanded clonally by week 6 at 0.1 to 3.0 mg/kg.

The clonotype was recovered from an adult with an advanced solid tumor such as melanoma, head and neck, liver or kidney cancer. The rearrangement joins TRBV10-1 to TRBJ2-3, with D perhaps TRBD2 (6 bases). This specimen was CD4+ or CD8+ T cells sorted from blood, taken in a trial of the OX40 agonist ivuxolimab. CDR3 residues: CASSGRGNGADTQYF. In nucleotides, the CDR3 is TGCGCCAGCAGTGGTCGGGGGAACGGGGCAGATACGCAGTATTTT.